This T cell receptor beta chain was obtained from a study of blood T cell repertoires in COVID-19. Study summary: PBMCs, B-cell-depleted T cells, or T cells were the source of the cDNA or gDNA that made up the material.

Assay: immunoSEQ multiplex PCR; the TCRdb copy retains only in-frame clones and omits some. The table has roughly 230,000 clones, approximately 84% seen once. This CDR3 contains 13 residues. The germline V gene has CDR1 SGHRS and CDR2 YFSETQ. V was shortened by 3 bases and J by 6 bases, with 12 bases between the two germline ends. Enrolled through a virtual design, the participants were between about 18 and 100 years of age and came from under 25 US areas. The receptor was isolated from a man over 45 who had recovered from COVID-19. The chain couples TRBV5-1 to TRBJ1-2; D call uncertain. Sequenced material: PBMCs or T cells enriched from blood (not recorded which). CDR3 sequence reads: CASSSPVLDGYTF. The CDR3 DNA reads as TGCGCCAGCAGCTCCCCAGTCCTGGATGGCTACACCTTC. The full variable domain, with the rest looked up from reference TRBV5-1 and TRBJ1-2, is KAGVTQTPRYLIKTRGQQVTLSCSPISGHRSVSWYQQTPGQGLQFLFEYFSETQRNKGNFPGRFSGRQFSNSRSEMNVSTLELGDSALYLCASSSPVLDGYTFGSGTRLTVV.